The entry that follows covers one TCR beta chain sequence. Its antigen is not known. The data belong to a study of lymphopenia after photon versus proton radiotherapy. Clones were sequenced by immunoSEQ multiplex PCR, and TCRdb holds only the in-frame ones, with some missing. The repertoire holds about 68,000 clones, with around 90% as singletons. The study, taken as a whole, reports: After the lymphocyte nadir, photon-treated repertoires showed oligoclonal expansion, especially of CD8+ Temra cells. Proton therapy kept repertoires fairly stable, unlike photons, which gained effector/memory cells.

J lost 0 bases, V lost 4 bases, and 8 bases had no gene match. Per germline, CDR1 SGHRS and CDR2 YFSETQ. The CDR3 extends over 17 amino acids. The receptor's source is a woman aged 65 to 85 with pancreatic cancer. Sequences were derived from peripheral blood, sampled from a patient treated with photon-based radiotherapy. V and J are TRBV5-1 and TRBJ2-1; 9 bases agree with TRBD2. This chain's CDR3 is CASSVTSGLNSYNEQFF. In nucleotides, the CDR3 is TGCGCCAGCAGCGTGACTAGCGGACTAAACTCCTACAATGAGCAGTTCTTC.